These T cell receptor beta chains were read from a single sample in a study of PD-1 blockade in classical Hodgkin lymphoma. Data came from immunoSEQ multiplex PCR; TCRdb stores just in-frame clones and leaves some out. The table has tens of thousands of clones, 80% to 90% seen once. The material sequenced was CD4+ T cells from blood, taken before the fourth cycle of nivolumab. All receptors come from a human donor with classical Hodgkin lymphoma. Both conserved end residues are part of each CDR3. Fields, in order: V gene, J gene, D gene, clone size, CDR3 length, CDR3 DNA, CDR3 protein. A D gene is named only where the DNA matches it firmly. Expanded clones are given a class, and other clones once, few, many or no size at all.

TRBV6-5	TRBJ2-7	TRBD2	NA	16	TGTGCCAGCAGTTCCTCGGGGCGGGGGGGCCTATACGAGCAGTACTTC	CASSSSGRGGLYEQYF
TRBV5-1	TRBJ1-1	NA	NA	15	TGCGCCAGCAGTTCCGACGGGGGGGCGAACACTGAAGCTTTCTTT	CASSSDGGANTEAFF
TRBV7-8	TRBJ2-7	NA	NA	15	TGTGCCAGCAGGACACAGGGACCCGCCACCTACGAGCAGTACTTC	CASRTQGPATYEQYF
TRBV9	TRBJ1-5	NA	NA	15	TGTGCCAGCAGCGTAGGGTCCGGATACAATCAGCCCCAGCATTTT	CASSVGSGYNQPQHF
TRBV5-1	TRBJ1-2	NA	NA	14	TGCGCCAGCAGCTTGGACAGGGAGGTCCAGGGCTACACCTTC	CASSLDREVQGYTF
TRBV19	TRBJ2-7	NA	few	13	TGTGCCAGTACGAGGGGGGAGTCCTACGAGCAGTACTTC	CASTRGESYEQYF
TRBV6-5	TRBJ1-2	NA	NA	14	TGTGCCAGCACCCCCTCCCGGACGGGTTATGGCTACACCTTC	CASTPSRTGYGYTF
TRBV6-5	TRBJ1-2	TRBD1	once	15	TGTGCCAGCAGAATGCAAACCGACAGGGGCTATGGCTACACCTTC	CASRMQTDRGYGYTF
TRBV28	TRBJ2-5	TRBD2	NA	16	TGTGCCAGCAGTTTATCCCCAGCGGGGGGACAAGAGACCCAGTACTTC	CASSLSPAGGQETQYF
TRBV5-1	TRBJ2-3	NA	NA	15	TGCGCCAGCAGCTCGGGACAAGATAGCACAGATACGCAGTATTTT	CASSSGQDSTDTQYF
TRBV10-1	TRBJ2-5	TRBD1	NA	13	TGCGCCAGCAGTGGGACAGGGATGGAGACCCAGTACTTC	CASSGTGMETQYF
TRBV7-8	TRBJ1-2	NA	NA	13	TGTGCCAGCAGCTTTTTGGAAAACTATGGCTACACCTTC	CASSFLENYGYTF
TRBV12-5	TRBJ2-3	NA	NA	15	TGTGCTAGTGGTTTGGGACAGGCGAGCACAGATACGCAGTATTTT	CASGLGQASTDTQYF
TRBV5-1	TRBJ2-7	NA	NA	17	TGCGCCAGCAGCTTGTTGGTTTTAGGGGCGGCGTCCTACGAGCAGTACTTC	CASSLLVLGAASYEQYF
TRBV5-1	TRBJ1-4	NA	NA	14	TGCGCCAGCAGCTTGACAAGCGGTAATGAAAAACTGTTTTTT	CASSLTSGNEKLFF
TRBV28	TRBJ1-1	NA	NA	13	TGTGCCAGCAGGAGTGGGGGGAACGTTGAAGCTTTCTTT	CASRSGGNVEAFF
TRBV1	TRBJ1-5	NA	NA	17	TGCACCAGCAGCTCCCCCAGGGGCGCGGGTTACAATCAGCCCCAGCATTTT	CTSSSPRGAGYNQPQHF
TRBV6-6	TRBJ2-7	NA	NA	14	TGTGCCAGCAGTTCCGGGACGCCGACCTACGAGCAGTACTTC	CASSSGTPTYEQYF
TRBV5-1	TRBJ1-4	NA	NA	16	TGCGCCAGCAGCTTGGAAGGAGGGGTGAAGGATGAAAAACTGTTTTTT	CASSLEGGVKDEKLFF
TRBV6-1	TRBJ2-3	TRBD2	NA	17	TGTGCCAGCAGTGAATGGCTAGCGGGGGGTGTGGCAGATACGCAGTATTTT	CASSEWLAGGVADTQYF
TRBV5-1	TRBJ2-7	TRBD1	NA	14	TGCGCCAGCAGTCCCGGGACAGCTCTGGCGGTGCAGTACTTC	CASSPGTALAVQYF
TRBV15	TRBJ2-7	NA	NA	17	TGTGCCACCAGCAGGGTGGGGGGTTCCAGTACGAGAAACGAGCAGTACTTC	CATSRVGGSSTRNEQYF
TRBV18	TRBJ2-7	TRBD1	NA	15	TGTGCCAGCTCAACCACAGGGGTGACCCCCTACGAGCAGTACTTC	CASSTTGVTPYEQYF
TRBV5-1	TRBJ1-1	TRBD1	NA	15	TGCGCCAGCAGCTTGACAACAGGGGCGTACACTGAAGCTTTCTTT	CASSLTTGAYTEAFF
TRBV28	TRBJ1-5	NA	NA	15	TGTGCCAGCACCCCCTGGGAGGCAGGGAATCAGCCCCAGCATTTT	CASTPWEAGNQPQHF
TRBV29-1	TRBJ2-7	TRBD1	NA	13	TGCAGCGGGGGGACAGGGTCCGCGAACGAGCAGTACTTC	CSGGTGSANEQYF
TRBV19	TRBJ1-5	NA	NA	14	TGTGCCAGTAGTATACAGGGCACCAATCAGCCCCAGCATTTT	CASSIQGTNQPQHF
TRBV18	TRBJ2-7	TRBD1	NA	14	TGTGCCAGCTCACCACAGGGACAGCGGTACGAGCAGTACTTC	CASSPQGQRYEQYF
TRBV11-1	TRBJ2-5	NA	NA	15	TGTGCCAGCAGCACCCGGGGCACCTCCCAAGAGACCCAGTACTTC	CASSTRGTSQETQYF
TRBV7-8	TRBJ2-7	NA	NA	14	TGTGCCAGCAGCTTAGAAGGAAGGTCCTACGAGCAGTACTTC	CASSLEGRSYEQYF
TRBV10-3	TRBJ2-2	NA	NA	15	TGTGCCATCAGTGAGTCGGACGCGAACACCGGGGAGCTGTTTTTT	CAISESDANTGELFF
TRBV5-6	TRBJ1-2	NA	NA	14	TGTGCCAGCAGCTTGGCCCCCGAGAACTATGGCTACACCTTC	CASSLAPENYGYTF
TRBV6-5	TRBJ1-2	TRBD1	NA	15	TGTGCCAGCAGTTCTAGGACAGGGGGCAGTTATGGCTACACCTTC	CASSSRTGGSYGYTF
TRBV5-1	TRBJ2-7	NA	NA	15	TGCGCCAGCAGCTTGGCCACCTCAGGGTCCCACGAGCAGTACTTC	CASSLATSGSHEQYF
TRBV7-9	TRBJ1-2	NA	NA	13	TGTGCCAGCAGCTTGGACGCTAACTATGGCTACACCTTC	CASSLDANYGYTF
TRBV5-1	TRBJ1-1	NA	NA	15	TGCGCCAGCAGCTTGGGACAGTCGTCGAACACTGAAGCTTTCTTT	CASSLGQSSNTEAFF
TRBV5-7	TRBJ1-2	NA	NA	13	TGTGCCAGCAGCTTTGCATGGCGGGAAGGCTACACCTTC	CASSFAWREGYTF
TRBV5-4	TRBJ2-2	NA	NA	17	TGTGCCAGCAGCCCAGGGGGGCCTAGCGGCAACACCGGGGAGCTGTTTTTT	CASSPGGPSGNTGELFF
TRBV5-1	TRBJ2-1	NA	once	14	TGCGCCACCGCGGACAGTGCGATGTTCAATGAGCAGTTCTTC	CATADSAMFNEQFF
TRBV11-1	TRBJ1-2	NA	few	13	TGTGCCAGCAGCCTCGATCGTGGGGATGGCTACACCTTC	CASSLDRGDGYTF
TRBV5-1	TRBJ1-1	TRBD1	NA	11	TGCGCCAGCGGACAGGGAACTGAAGCTTTCTTT	CASGQGTEAFF
TRBV5-1	TRBJ1-1	NA	NA	14	TGCGCCAGCAGCTCGGGACTCCCGAACACTGAAGCTTTCTTT	CASSSGLPNTEAFF
TRBV5-1	TRBJ1-3	NA	NA	16	TGCGCCAGCAGCGGCGGACCGATTGGCTCTGGAAACACCATATATTTT	CASSGGPIGSGNTIYF
TRBV7-6	TRBJ2-3	NA	NA	11	TGTGCCAGCAGCGGGTCGGATACGCAGTATTTT	CASSGSDTQYF
TRBV18	TRBJ2-5	NA	few	12	TGTGCCAGCTCACTCGGCGAGGAGACCCAGTACTTC	CASSLGEETQYF
TRBV5-1	TRBJ2-5	TRBD2	NA	15	TGCGCCAGCAGCTTGGCCGGGGGGGCGTTTGGGACCCAGTACTTC	CASSLAGGAFGTQYF
TRBV23-1	TRBJ1-2	NA	NA	14	TGCGCCAGCAGTCTACCCGCCTTATACTATGGCTACACCTTC	CASSLPALYYGYTF
TRBV2	TRBJ1-2	NA	NA	15	TGTGCCAGCAGTGAATCTAGGCCTATTAACTATGGCTACACCTTC	CASSESRPINYGYTF
TRBV7-9	TRBJ1-2	TRBD1	NA	14	TGTGCCAGCAGCTACGGGACAGAGATCCATGGCTACACCTTC	CASSYGTEIHGYTF
TRBV5-5	TRBJ2-5	NA	NA	13	TGTGCCAGCAGCTTGATGGGTGCGGAGACCCAGTACTTC	CASSLMGAETQYF
TRBV7-9	TRBJ1-2	NA	NA	15	TGTGCCAGCAGCTTATCCGGCAGGGCAGACTTGGGCTACACCTTC	CASSLSGRADLGYTF
TRBV5-1	TRBJ2-1	TRBD1	NA	15	TGCGCCAGCAGCAGGGGGACAGGGGGGAATGAGGAGCAGTTCTTC	CASSRGTGGNEEQFF
TRBV6-1	TRBJ1-3	TRBD1	NA	17	TGTGCCAGCAGTGAAGGGGGGACAGAAAGCTCTGGAAACACCATATATTTT	CASSEGGTESSGNTIYF
TRBV19	TRBJ1-2	NA	few	13	TGTGCCAGTATGTCGAATAGAGGAGATGGCTACACCTTC	CASMSNRGDGYTF
TRBV19	TRBJ1-5	NA	few	15	TGTGCCAGTAGTAGGGCGGACACTAGCAATCAGCCCCAGCATTTT	CASSRADTSNQPQHF
TRBV27	TRBJ1-3	NA	NA	14	TGTGCCAGCAGTTTCGGAGGGTCTTCGGACACCATATATTTT	CASSFGGSSDTIYF
TRBV5-1	TRBJ2-5	NA	NA	15	TGCGCCAGCAGCCCCCTGGGCAGCGGGCAAGAGACCCAGTACTTC	CASSPLGSGQETQYF